Below, 28 T cell receptor beta chains from the same sample are listed, as sequenced in a study of shared clonotypes between healthy human individuals. Profiling relied on immunoSEQ multiplex PCR, and the TCRdb table lists in-frame clones only, not all of them. The table has millions of clones, around nine tenths seen once. The sequenced sample consisted of naive CD4+ T cells sorted from blood. Subset specified: CD45RA+ positively selected. These receptors were collected from a man aged 18 to 30 in good health.

The chain has TRBV19 and TRBJ1-2, with 7 bases aligning to TRBD1. V lost 1 base to trimming and J lost 8 bases; unmatched junction nucleotides: 10. In germline, CDR1 is LNHDA, CDR2 SQIVND (reference sequence). This CDR3 spans 15 amino acids. The CDR3, as DNA: TGTGCCAGTAGTATAGGTGGAACAGGGGTCGGCGGCTACACCTTC. It specifies CASSIGGTGVGGYTF.

This rearrangement joins TRBV7-2 to TRBJ2-1; perhaps TRBD1 as D (5 bases). The germline V gene has CDR1 SGHTA and CDR2 FQGNSA. The ends were cut back, 1 base at V and 7 bases at J, with 14 bases in the middle. The length of the CDR3 is 15 residues. The CDR3 loop reads CASSLVQGIGNEQFF. The DNA for the CDR3 is TGTGCCAGCAGCTTAGTGCAGGGCATCGGGAATGAGCAGTTCTTC. The full variable domain, its missing parts supplied by reference TRBV7-2 and TRBJ2-1, is GAGVSQSPSNKVTEKGKDVELRCDPISGHTALYWYRQSLGQGLEFLIYFQGNSAPDKSGLPSDRFSAERTGGSVSTLTIQRTQQEDSAVYLCASSLVQGIGNEQFFGPGTRLTVL.

The chain recombines TRBV6-1 with TRBJ1-5, with 7 bases lining up with TRBD1. J lost 1 base, V lost 10 bases, and 4 bases had no gene match. The CDR3 sequence is 13 residues long. The germline V gene encodes CDR1 MNHNS and CDR2 SASEGT. Here the CDR3 DNA reads TGTGCCACCCTGACAGGGAGCAATCAGCCCCAGCATTTT. Protein: CATLTGSNQPQHF.

This chain links TRBV5-5 with TRBJ2-2; tentatively, D is TRBD2 (6 bases). V gave up 4 bases and J gave up 7 bases, with 17 bases separating them. Germline values: CDR1 SGHKS, CDR2 YYEKEE (reference sequence). This CDR3 comprises 15 residues. Written as DNA, the CDR3 is TGTGCCAGCAGCGGTCGGGAGAGGGTTAACGGGGAGCTGTTTTTT. This codes for CASSGRERVNGELFF. Combining the CDR3 with reference TRBV5-5 and TRBJ2-2 gives the whole variable domain DAGVTQSPTHLIKTRGQQVTLRCSPISGHKSVSWYQQVLGQGPQFIFQYYEKEERGRGNFPDRFSARQFPNYSSELNVNALLLGDSALYLCASSGRERVNGELFFGEGSRLTVL.

The rearrangement links TRBV5-4 to TRBJ1-1, with no clear D. Germline V gene data show CDR1 as SGHNT and CDR2 as YYREEE (reference sequence). Trimming shortened V by 4 bases and J by 1 base, and 14 bases separated the two germline ends. CDR3 length: 15 amino acids. CDR3 bases: TGTGCCAGCAGCCTTCTTAGGGAAGGGAACACTGAAGCTTTCTTT. Its protein product is CASSLLREGNTEAFF.

The V and J genes are TRBV5-1 and TRBJ1-1; D gene ambiguous. V gave up 1 base and J gave up 2 bases, with 12 bases separating them. Germline lookup yields CDR1 SGHRS and CDR2 YFSETQ. The CDR3 is 15 amino acids. This chain's CDR3 is CASSLQPEINTEAFF. CDR3 nucleotide sequence: TGCGCCAGCAGCTTGCAGCCAGAAATTAACACTGAAGCTTTCTTT.

The J gene is TRBJ2-5, the V gene TRBV7-9; D is uncertain. This CDR3 has 14 residues. V was trimmed by 4 bases and J by 5 bases, leaving 14 bases between them. Germline loops: CDR1 SEHNR, CDR2 FQNEAQ (reference sequence). CDR3 sequence (DNA): TGTGCCAGCAGCTCAAGGATTACCCTGGAGACCCAGTACTTC. It codes for CASSSRITLETQYF.

In the case of this clone: The sample carries other DNA sequences with the same CDR3. The chain has TRBV7-9 and TRBJ2-1; D is possibly TRBD1 (6 bases). Germline assignment: CDR1 SEHNR and CDR2 FQNEAQ (reference sequence). CDR3 size: 14 residues. Trimming cost V 5 bases and J 2 bases, with 10 bases left between them. Here the CDR3 reads CASSRGGTYNEQFF. The CDR3 region has the DNA TGTGCCAGCAGCAGAGGGGGTACCTACAATGAGCAGTTCTTC.

This chain joins TRBV28 and TRBJ1-1; D possibly corresponds to TRBD1 (5 bases). The CDR3 length is 13 residues. Germline loops: CDR1 MDHEN, CDR2 SYDVKM. The germline V and J ends were trimmed by 4 bases and 10 bases, with 16 bases remaining between them. The CDR3 DNA reads TGTGCCAGCAGTTCTGGACAACTCCGGGGAGCTTTCTTT. Its translation is CASSSGQLRGAFF.

The chain is built from TRBV6-5 and TRBJ2-7, with 7 nucleotides matching TRBD1. Trimming cost V 6 bases and J 4 bases; bases outside gene matches: 9. The germline V gene encodes CDR1 MNHEY and CDR2 SVGAGI. This CDR3 has 14 residues. DNA of the CDR3: TGTGCCAGCAGCCCCAAGGGGGCCTTTTACGAGCAGTACTTC. As protein: CASSPKGAFYEQYF.

J is TRBJ2-7 and V is TRBV5-1, with D possibly TRBD2 on 6 matching bases. The CDR3 sequence is 15 residues long. Germline-derived CDR1 and CDR2 are SGHRS and YFSETQ. Trimming removed 5 bases from V and 3 bases from J, with 18 bases in between. CDR3 bases: TGCGCCAGCAGTTCGGGGGTGAATATGGGCTACGAGCAGTACTTC. Protein product: CASSSGVNMGYEQYF.

The V call is TRBV7-8, the J call TRBJ2-5; D perhaps matches TRBD2 (5 bases). The CDR3 covers 16 residues. Trimming left V 3 bases short and J 4 bases short, with 18 bases between. Germline assignment: CDR1 SGHVS and CDR2 FQNEAQ. CDR3 residues: CASSFYGPGKGETQYF. The CDR3 DNA reads TGTGCCAGCAGCTTCTACGGACCCGGGAAGGGAGAGACCCAGTACTTC.

The chain has TRBV30 and TRBJ2-7, with a possible D match to TRBD2 (6 bases). The CDR3 totals 13 residues. CDR1 is GTSNPN, CDR2 SVGIG, per germline (reference sequence). V gave up 1 base and J gave up 5 bases, with 12 bases separating them. The CDR3 sequence: CAWSGRWGDEQYF. The CDR3 DNA reads TGTGCCTGGAGTGGACGGTGGGGGGACGAGCAGTACTTC. Supplemented by reference TRBV30 and TRBJ2-7, the full variable domain reads SQTIHQWPATLVQPVGSPLSLECTVEGTSNPNLYWYRQAAGRGLQLLFYSVGIGQISSEVPQNLSASRPQDRQFILSSKKLLLSDSGFYLCAWSGRWGDEQYFGPGTRLTVT.

The rearrangement links TRBV6-1 to TRBJ2-3; the match to TRBD1 covers 9 bases. Germline CDR1 reads MNHNS; CDR2 reads SASEGT. V lost 4 bases and J lost 0; bases outside the gene matches: 5. This CDR3 spans 16 amino acids. The chain's CDR3 is CASSAYRGQSTDTQYF. CDR3 coding DNA: TGTGCCAGCAGTGCTTACAGGGGGCAGAGCACAGATACGCAGTATTTT.

V usage is TRBV11-2 and J usage is TRBJ2-1, with D tentatively TRBD2 (6 bases). Per germline, CDR1 SGHAT and CDR2 FQNNGV. Between the trimmed V and J ends, which lost 5 bases and 6 bases, there was a span of 17 bases. The CDR3 runs 15 residues. CDR3 sequence (DNA): TGTGCCAGCAGCGACGAGGAGGGCCTGGGCAATGAGCAGTTCTTC. This codes for CASSDEEGLGNEQFF.

This clone was counted a single time. This chain uses TRBV5-1 with TRBJ1-4; weak D call: TRBD1 (6 bases). CDR1 SGHRS and CDR2 YFSETQ come from the germline V gene. The CDR3 loop spans 16 amino acids. Trimming stripped 1 base from V and 2 bases from J, with 12 bases between. CDR3 amino acids: CASSLFSGATNEKLFF. The CDR3 nucleotides read TGCGCCAGCAGCTTGTTCTCAGGGGCCACTAATGAAAAACTGTTTTTT.

The chain uses TRBV18 and TRBJ2-2; unclear D gene. The CDR3 runs to 13 residues. Germline V lookup: CDR1 KGHSH, CDR2 LQKENI. The V end was cut by 4 bases, the J end by 5 bases, with 8 bases between. The CDR3 nucleotides are TGTGCCAGCTCACTTGACTTAACCGGGGAGCTGTTTTTT. This codes for CASSLDLTGELFF.

The chain recombines TRBV15 with TRBJ1-5; maybe TRBD1 (5 bases). Germline values: CDR1 LNHNV, CDR2 YYDKDF (reference sequence). Trimming took off 3 bases at V and 3 bases at J, with 15 bases between the two ends. This CDR3 region has 16 residues. CDR3 protein: CATSSNPWGFNQPQHF. The CDR3 bases are TGTGCCACCAGCAGTAACCCATGGGGCTTCAATCAGCCCCAGCATTTT. Variable domain in full (rest from reference TRBV15 and TRBJ1-5): DAMVIQNPRYQVTQFGKPVTLSCSQTLNHNVMYWYQQKSSQAPKLLFHYYDKDFNNEADTPDNFQSRRPNTSFCFLDIRSPGLGDTAMYLCATSSNPWGFNQPQHFGDGTRLSIL.

V is TRBV6-5 and J is TRBJ1-5; 7 positions agree with TRBD1. V dropped 6 bases and J dropped 3; count of bases not matched to a gene: 5. The germline CDR1 and CDR2 sequences are MNHEY and SVGAGI. The CDR3 is 14 amino acids. CDR3 sequence (DNA): TGTGCCAGCAGGGAAACAGGGGCCAATCAGCCCCAGCATTTT. This encodes CASRETGANQPQHF.

The CDR3 DNA follows: TGTGCCAGCAGCCAAGGGGGACAGGGCCGGGACATTCAGTACTTC. Translation gives CASSQGGQGRDIQYF. V and J are TRBV4-2 and TRBJ2-4; 9 nucleotides agree with TRBD1. The CDR3 sequence is 15 residues long. Germline V gene data show CDR1 as LGHNA and CDR2 as YNFKEQ. The ends lost 1 base at V and 8 bases at J; junction bases unmatched: 6.

The chain joins TRBV18 to TRBJ2-1; the match to TRBD2 covers 10 bases. Germline V gene data show CDR1 as KGHSH and CDR2 as LQKENI. The CDR3 extends over 16 amino acids. J lost 8 bases, V lost 5 bases, and 12 bases had no gene match. The CDR3 DNA is TGTGCCAGCTCATCATGGACTAGCGGACGCACGGATGAGCAGTTCTTC. It codes for CASSSWTSGRTDEQFF.

CDR3 nucleotide sequence: TGTGCCAGTAGCCCCGGGCCGGGGAACTATGGCTACACCTTC. Residues: CASSPGPGNYGYTF. This chain connects TRBV19 to TRBJ1-2; D is uncertain. V was trimmed by 6 bases and J by 2 bases, leaving 13 bases between them. Germline CDR1 reads LNHDA; CDR2 reads SQIVND (reference sequence). The CDR3 length is 14 residues.

The J gene is TRBJ2-2, the V gene TRBV19; 8 bases agree with TRBD1. Germline CDR1 is LNHDA and CDR2 is SQIVND (reference sequence). V dropped 5 bases and J dropped 11; count of bases not matched to a gene: 10. The CDR3 sequence is 14 residues long. CDR3 sequence (DNA): TGTGCCAGTAGTGCGCCATCTCCAGGGGGCGAGCTGTTTTTT. This encodes CASSAPSPGGELFF.

With regard to this clone: The sample carries other DNA sequences with the same CDR3. This sequence joins TRBV5-4 and TRBJ2-7; D not certain. The length of the CDR3 is 11 residues. Germline values: CDR1 SGHNT, CDR2 YYREEE (reference sequence). The V gene lost 0 bases and the J gene lost 6 bases, with 4 bases spanning the gap. The DNA of the CDR3 is TGTGCCAGCAGCTTGGAGCGCGAGCAGTACTTC. Translated: CASSLEREQYF.

Notes on this clone: Additional DNA sequences in this sample encode the identical CDR3. V is TRBV18 and J is TRBJ2-5; D may be TRBD2 (5 bases). This CDR3 has 13 amino acids. The V gene lost 3 bases and the J gene lost 2 bases, with 7 bases spanning the gap. From germline, CDR1 is KGHSH and CDR2 LQKENI. This CDR3 reads CASSPGGQETQYF. DNA for the CDR3: TGTGCCAGCTCACCCGGCGGGCAAGAGACCCAGTACTTC.

This clone has a handful of counts. The rearrangement uses TRBV2 and TRBJ2-5; 7 bases fit TRBD1. From germline, CDR1 is SNHLY and CDR2 FYNNEI. CDR3 size: 16 residues. Germline trimming cut 2 bases from V and 0 bases from J; bases unmatched to any gene: 6. The CDR3 is CASSERSRGNQETQYF. The CDR3, as DNA: TGTGCCAGCAGTGAACGGTCCAGGGGGAACCAAGAGACCCAGTACTTC.

This clone has only a few counts. V gene TRBV19 combines with J gene TRBJ1-5, with 9 bases lining up with TRBD1. Germline lookup yields CDR1 LNHDA and CDR2 SQIVND (reference sequence). This CDR3 has 16 residues. The J segment lost 0 bases and the V segment lost 8 bases, leaving 8 bases of the junction unmatched. The CDR3 here is CASVLRTGDSNQPQHF. Written as DNA, the CDR3 is TGTGCCAGTGTGCTAAGGACAGGGGATAGCAATCAGCCCCAGCATTTT. The whole variable domain, filled in from reference TRBV19 and TRBJ1-5, reads DGGITQSPKYLFRKEGQNVTLSCEQNLNHDAMYWYRQDPGQGLRLIYYSQIVNDFQKGDIAEGYSVSREKKESFPLTVTSAQKNPTAFYLCASVLRTGDSNQPQHFGDGTRLSIL.

The chain employs TRBV29-1 and TRBJ1-2, with a weak D call TRBD1 (6 bases). Germline CDR1 SQVTM, CDR2 ANQGSEA. V was clipped by 7 bases and J by 5 bases, with 14 bases between them. The CDR3 extends over 12 amino acids. The CDR3 DNA follows: TGCAGCGCCCAACAGGGTAATTATGGCTACACCTTC. Translated, it gives CSAQQGNYGYTF. The full variable domain, its missing parts supplied by reference TRBV29-1 and TRBJ1-2, is SAVISQKPSRDICQRGTSLTIQCQVDSQVTMMFWYRQQPGQSLTLIATANQGSEATYESGFVIDKFPISRPNLTFSTLTVSNMSPEDSSIYLCSAQQGNYGYTFGSGTRLTVV.